This TCR beta chain originates from a study of T cells after posttransplantation cyclophosphamide. Study-wide points: Later post-transplant blood repertoires were often dominated by donor CD8+ memory clones. TRB clonality was highly associated with recipient CMV seropositivity and reactivation. Blood and skin or GI T cell repertoires showed limited TRB overlap.

This CDR3 region has 16 residues. Germline CDR1 and CDR2: LGHNA and YSLEER. The ends were cut back, 0 bases at V and 5 bases at J, with 14 bases in the middle. Sequencing was performed with immunoSEQ multiplex PCR; in TCRdb, only in-frame clones are kept and a portion is missing. The sample carries 2,000 to 2,500 clones, almost 70% recorded once. Busulfan-fludarabine conditioning, marrow transplant, and cyclophosphamide on days +3 and +4 were administered. To note about this clone: What it binds is not known.

Sequencing used PBMCs, obtained after allogeneic stem cell transplant with posttransplant cyclophosphamide. The sequence derives from a male patient between 55 and 70 years old who received an allogeneic stem cell transplant from a related donor and was CMV-positive. Some T cells may arise from the graft donor. This rearrangement joins TRBV4-3 to TRBJ2-1, with D possibly matching TRBD2 (6 bases). The CDR3 region has the DNA TGCGCCAGCAGCCAAGAATATCGGGGGACGGACAATGAGCAGTTCTTC. Amino acid sequence: CASSQEYRGTDNEQFF.